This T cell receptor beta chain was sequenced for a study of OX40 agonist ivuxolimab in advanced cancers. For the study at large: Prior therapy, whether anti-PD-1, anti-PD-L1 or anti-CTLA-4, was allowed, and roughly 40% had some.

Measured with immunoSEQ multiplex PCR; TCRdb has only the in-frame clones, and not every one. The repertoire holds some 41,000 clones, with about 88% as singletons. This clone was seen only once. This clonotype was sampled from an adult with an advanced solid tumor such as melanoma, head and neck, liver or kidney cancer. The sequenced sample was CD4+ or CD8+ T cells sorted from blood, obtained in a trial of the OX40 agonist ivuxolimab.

CDR3 amino acids: CASSYSATGPYEQYF. The CDR3 region has the DNA TGTGCCAGCAGTTACTCCGCGACAGGGCCCTACGAGCAGTACTTC. The chain recombines TRBV6-6 with TRBJ2-7, with 7 bases that match TRBD1. V lost 0 bases to trimming and J lost 2 bases; unmatched junction nucleotides: 4. The CDR3 length is 15 residues. The germline V gene encodes CDR1 MNHNY and CDR2 SVGAGI (reference sequence).